The clone carrying this TCR beta chain was recorded only once. Its specificity is unknown. The data derive from a study of cytomegalovirus exposure and HLA in healthy donors. Broader study findings: V- and J-gene trimming in TCR beta was tied to a missense DCLRE1C variant by an analysis performed later. With further analysis later on, most CMV-associated TCR beta chains appeared HLA-restricted. The investigators catalogued 150 to 200 TCR beta chains as cytomegalovirus-associated.

The CDR3 contains 14 residues. Per the germline V gene, CDR1 is SGHRS and CDR2 is YFSETQ. V shed 5 bases, J shed 4 bases, and the junction held 5 bases outside the gene matches. PCR was performed using 60 Vbeta and 13 Jbeta primers. The assay was immunoSEQ multiplex PCR, and TCRdb's table has in-frame clones only and misses some. The data contain 120,000 to 150,000 clones, roughly 79% of them seen just once; the ten biggest clones take up about 1.8%. The sample taken for sequencing was PBMCs. This clonotype originated in a woman between 25 and 40 years old in good health and CMV-seronegative. The chain employs TRBV5-1 and TRBJ2-2; 7 bases line up with TRBD2. CDR3 DNA: TGCGCCAGCAGATCGGGACTACTCACCGGGGAGCTGTTTTTT. Translating gives CASRSGLLTGELFF. The full variable domain, completed using reference TRBV5-1 and TRBJ2-2, is KAGVTQTPRYLIKTRGQQVTLSCSPISGHRSVSWYQQTPGQGLQFLFEYFSETQRNKGNFPGRFSGRQFSNSRSEMNVSTLELGDSALYLCASRSGLLTGELFFGEGSRLTVL.